These 26 T cell receptor beta chains originate from one sample sequenced in a study of blood T cell repertoires in COVID-19 (dated by TCRdb to the early 2020s). Library preparation used the immunoSEQ multiplex PCR assay. Not all clones reach the TCRdb copy of this immuneACCESS table, which keeps in-frame sequences only. Checked studies attribute under half of the gap to unresolved V genes and leave the rest unexplained. Here the sample has just over 300,000 clones; roughly 87% occur a single time. The top ten constitute roughly 2% of the sample. The sequenced sample was peripheral blood. All receptors come from a man aged 18-30 years with active or convalescent COVID-19.

The chain couples TRBV18 to TRBJ2-1; 8 bases are shared with TRBD2. This CDR3 spans 15 amino acids. Trimming cost V 6 bases and J 2 bases; bases outside gene matches: 6. Germline V gene data show CDR1 as KGHSH and CDR2 as LQKENI. The CDR3 region has the DNA TGTGCCAGCTCGATACTAGCGGATACCTACAATGAGCAGTTCTTC. It translates to CASSILADTYNEQFF.

This clone was picked up one time. The gene calls are TRBV29-1 and TRBJ2-1, with 8 positions matching TRBD1. CDR1 is SQVTM, CDR2 ANQGSEA, per germline. This CDR3 spans 14 amino acids. The junction had 12 bases not matched to a gene; V was cut back by 6 bases and J by 8 bases. Written as DNA, the CDR3 is TGCAGCGTACGTACCGGACAGGGCGGGGATGAGCAGTTCTTC. Protein sequence: CSVRTGQGGDEQFF.

As to this clone: The sample contains more than one DNA sequence encoding this CDR3. The V call is TRBV5-1, the J call TRBJ2-5; 14 nucleotides align to TRBD2. Trimming removed 4 bases from V and 4 bases from J; junction bases left unmatched: 6. The CDR3 totals 16 residues. CDR1 is SGHRS and CDR2 is YFSETQ in the germline V gene. In DNA, the CDR3 is TGCGCCAGCAGCAGGGGACTAGCGGGAGAGGTAGAGACCCAGTACTTC. Translated: CASSRGLAGEVETQYF. Full variable domain (outside the CDR3, taken from reference TRBV5-1 and TRBJ2-5): KAGVTQTPRYLIKTRGQQVTLSCSPISGHRSVSWYQQTPGQGLQFLFEYFSETQRNKGNFPGRFSGRQFSNSRSEMNVSTLELGDSALYLCASSRGLAGEVETQYFGPGTRLLVL.

The count of this clone is one. The chain employs TRBV7-7 and TRBJ2-3; D unclear. Germline lookup yields CDR1 SSHAT and CDR2 FNYEAQ (reference sequence). Trimming cost V 5 bases and J 3 bases, with 15 bases left between them. The CDR3 length is 15 residues. Written as DNA, the CDR3 is TGTGCCAGCAGCCCCAGCCCGCGGCGGACAGATACGCAGTATTTT. Translation gives CASSPSPRRTDTQYF.

This clone was recorded only once. This sequence joins TRBV27 and TRBJ2-7; 9 nucleotides line up with TRBD2. Trimming removed 2 bases from V and 6 bases from J; junction bases left unmatched: 14. The germline gives CDR1 MNHEY, CDR2 SMNVEV (reference sequence). There are 17 residues in the CDR3. DNA for the CDR3: TGTGCCAGCAGTTTAGGCCTAGCGGGGATCTACTCGGGCGAGCAGTACTTC. It yields the protein CASSLGLAGIYSGEQYF.

Here the CDR3 reads CASSPRDSSYGYTF. CDR3 DNA sequence: TGTGCCAGCAGTCCACGGGACAGTTCCTATGGCTACACCTTC. This chain uses TRBV28 with TRBJ1-2; 7 bases agree with TRBD1. CDR3 length equals 14 residues. With 5 bases clipped from V and 4 bases from J, the junction kept 7 bases outside the gene matches. Germline V lookup: CDR1 MDHEN, CDR2 SYDVKM.

The gene calls are TRBV7-7 and TRBJ2-5, with 13 bases identical to TRBD2. V dropped 5 bases and J dropped 4; count of bases not matched to a gene: 7. In germline, CDR1 is SSHAT, CDR2 FNYEAQ (reference sequence). The CDR3 spans 16 residues. The chain's CDR3 is CASSPTSGGAIETQYF. The CDR3 bases are TGTGCCAGCAGCCCAACTAGCGGGGGGGCGATAGAGACCCAGTACTTC.

J is TRBJ2-5 and V is TRBV5-1; the match to TRBD1 covers 7 bases. CDR3 length: 14 amino acids. The junction had 10 bases not matched to a gene; V was cut back by 4 bases and J by 7 bases. Germline V gives CDR1 SGHRS, CDR2 YFSETQ. This chain's CDR3 is CASSTPGQPRTQYF. The CDR3 nucleotides read TGCGCCAGCAGCACCCCGGGACAGCCAAGGACCCAGTACTTC.

The V call is TRBV3-1 (or the pseudogene TRBV3-2), the J call TRBJ1-1, with D possibly TRBD1 on 5 matching bases. The CDR3 sequence is 14 residues long. Trimming pared 1 base from V and 5 bases from J, leaving 11 bases between. Germline assignment: CDR1 LGHDT and CDR2 YNNKEL (reference sequence). This chain's CDR3 is CASSQAGPGTEAFF. CDR3 in DNA: TGTGCCAGCAGCCAAGCAGGGCCGGGTACTGAAGCTTTCTTT.

This clone was observed once. This chain uses TRBV9 with TRBJ2-5, with a possible D match to TRBD2 (6 bases). The germline V gene has CDR1 SGDLS and CDR2 YYNGEE. V lost 5 bases and J 1 base, leaving 9 bases between the germline ends. The CDR3 is made up of 13 amino acids. DNA for the CDR3: TGTGCCAGCAGTGGGGACTTCCAAGAGACCCAGTACTTC. It encodes CASSGDFQETQYF.

The chain is built from TRBV7-2 and TRBJ2-7, with TRBD1 identical over 9 bases. V gave up 1 base and J gave up 5 bases; unmatched junction bases: 3. Per germline, CDR1 SGHTA and CDR2 FQGNSA. This CDR3 is 14 amino acids long. The CDR3 protein is CASSLETGGHEQYF. CDR3 bases: TGTGCCAGCAGCTTAGAGACAGGGGGACACGAGCAGTACTTC.

The rearrangement joins TRBV27 to TRBJ1-2, with TRBD1 matching over 10 bases. V lost 2 bases to trimming and J lost 7 bases; unmatched junction nucleotides: 1. The CDR3 extends over 13 amino acids. Germline V gene sequence: CDR1 MNHEY, CDR2 SMNVEV (reference sequence). Written as DNA, the CDR3 is TGTGCCAGCAGTTTAGGGACAGGGGTTGGCTACACCTTC. This translates into CASSLGTGVGYTF.

This chain uses TRBV2 with TRBJ2-7, with a weak D call TRBD1 (5 bases). Germline CDR1 SNHLY, CDR2 FYNNEI. The CDR3 is 15 amino acids. V lost 7 bases and J lost 3, with 19 bases in between. In nucleotides, the CDR3 is TGTGCCAGCATCGGAGCGTCGAGAAGGGGCTACGAGCAGTACTTC. It yields the protein CASIGASRRGYEQYF.

The chain combines TRBV13 with TRBJ1-6; 8 nucleotides line up with TRBD1. Germline V lookup: CDR1 PRHDT, CDR2 FYEKMQ (reference sequence). Trimming took 3 bases from V and 7 from J; bases not matched to a gene: 11. This CDR3 has 17 residues. CDR3 coding DNA: TGTGCCAGCAGCTTTTTATCCAGACAGGGGTTGAATTCACCCCTCCACTTT. This translates into CASSFLSRQGLNSPLHF.

This clone was seen a single time. The chain has TRBV6-5 and TRBJ2-7; D not resolved. From germline, CDR1 is MNHEY and CDR2 SVGAGI. The CDR3 has 12 residues. Between the trimmed V and J ends, which lost 5 bases and 6 bases, there was a span of 11 bases. The CDR3 loop reads CASSPPGPEQYF. The DNA of the CDR3 is TGTGCCAGCAGTCCTCCCGGTCCCGAGCAGTACTTC.

The chain links TRBV3-1 (or the pseudogene TRBV3-2) to TRBJ1-5; TRBD1 matches 8 bases. The CDR3 spans 19 residues. CDR1 is LGHDT, CDR2 YNNKEL, per germline (reference sequence). Germline trimming cut 1 base from V and 1 base from J; bases unmatched to any gene: 12. In DNA form, the CDR3 reads TGTGCCAGCAGCCAAGCCCCCCCGGACAGGGACATGAGCAATCAGCCCCAGCATTTT. Its protein is CASSQAPPDRDMSNQPQHF.

Of note for this clone: Other DNA sequences in the sample encode the same CDR3. V and J are TRBV5-1 and TRBJ1-4, with 7 bases matching TRBD1. The CDR3 is 14 residues long. CDR1 SGHRS and CDR2 YFSETQ come from the germline V gene. V dropped 0 bases and J dropped 5; count of bases not matched to a gene: 1. The CDR3 is CASSLGQGNEKLFF. The CDR3 DNA is TGCGCCAGCAGCTTGGGACAGGGAAATGAAAAACTGTTTTTT.

The CDR3 DNA is TGTGCCAGCAGCCCAGTCGACGCCCGGAGGCCTGAAGCTTTCTTT. It encodes CASSPVDARRPEAFF. This chain uses TRBV7-9 with TRBJ1-1; the D is unclear. V was clipped by 5 bases and J by 6 bases, with 19 bases between them. The CDR3 is made up of 15 amino acids. The germline V gene encodes CDR1 SEHNR and CDR2 FQNEAQ (reference sequence).

The sample holds one count of this clone. The V and J genes are TRBV5-5 and TRBJ2-7; no reliable D call. Germline V gene lookup returns CDR1 SGHKS and CDR2 YYEKEE (reference sequence). Trimming removed 0 bases from V and 1 base from J, with 8 bases in between. The CDR3 spans 14 residues. CDR3 in amino acids: CASSLVERSYEQYF. The DNA for the CDR3 is TGTGCCAGCAGCTTGGTGGAGAGATCCTACGAGCAGTACTTC.

The chain joins TRBV7-6 to TRBJ2-7; the D gene is possibly TRBD1 (5 bases). There are 15 residues in the CDR3. CDR1 and CDR2 (germline): SGHVS, FNYEAQ. Trimming removed 1 base from V and 6 bases from J, with 16 bases in between. DNA of the CDR3: TGTGCCAGCAGCTTAGGAGGTGCAGGGATAAGCGAGCAGTACTTC. The encoded protein is CASSLGGAGISEQYF.

V usage is TRBV2 and J usage is TRBJ1-3; no clear D gene. V lost 5 bases to trimming and J lost 0 bases, with 14 bases between them. CDR1 SNHLY and CDR2 FYNNEI come from the germline V gene. The CDR3 has 16 amino acids. The CDR3 DNA is TGTGCCAGCAGTCCCTATCCGGGGAGCTCTGGAAACACCATATATTTT. Its protein is CASSPYPGSSGNTIYF.

The CDR3 is CASSLSRSYEQYF. The CDR3 DNA reads as TGTGCCAGCAGTTTGAGTCGGTCCTACGAGCAGTACTTC. V usage is TRBV12-3 or TRBV12-4 and J usage is TRBJ2-7; D unclear. This CDR3 spans 13 amino acids. V lost 3 bases and J lost 1, with 7 bases in between.

The rearrangement joins TRBV27 to TRBJ2-1, with TRBD1 identical over 10 bases. Germline loops: CDR1 MNHEY, CDR2 SMNVEV (reference sequence). Unmatched junction bases numbered 8, after V lost 5 bases and J lost 7 bases. The CDR3 has 15 amino acids. The CDR3 spells CASSLGQGRVNEQFF. The CDR3 DNA reads as TGTGCCAGCAGTCTGGGACAGGGGAGGGTGAATGAGCAGTTCTTC.

The chain employs TRBV11-2 and TRBJ2-7, with D uncertain. The CDR3 contains 13 residues. Trimming took off 1 base at V and 2 bases at J, with 6 bases between the two ends. The germline V gene encodes CDR1 SGHAT and CDR2 FQNNGV. Here the CDR3 DNA reads TGTGCCAGCAGCTTAGTGGCCACCTACGAGCAGTACTTC. This translates into CASSLVATYEQYF.

This clone was counted only a few times. V is TRBV5-1 and J is TRBJ2-3; 7 bases line up with TRBD2. Looked up from germline, CDR1 is SGHRS and CDR2 is YFSETQ. V was clipped by 5 bases and J by 5 bases; unmatched bases: 5. This CDR3 has 13 amino acids. This CDR3 is CASRSRGRDTQYF. The DNA for the CDR3 is TGCGCCAGCAGGTCGCGGGGGAGAGATACGCAGTATTTT. Together with reference TRBV5-1 and TRBJ2-3, the CDR3 gives the full variable domain: KAGVTQTPRYLIKTRGQQVTLSCSPISGHRSVSWYQQTPGQGLQFLFEYFSETQRNKGNFPGRFSGRQFSNSRSEMNVSTLELGDSALYLCASRSRGRDTQYFGPGTRLTVL.

J is TRBJ2-1 and V is TRBV27; 12 bases are shared with TRBD1. The CDR3 has 14 amino acids. Per the germline V gene, CDR1 is MNHEY and CDR2 is SMNVEV (reference sequence). J was trimmed by 8 bases and V by 8 bases; bases with no gene match: 7. CDR3 DNA sequence: TGTGCCAGCGCCGGGACAGGGGGCCTCGATGAGCAGTTCTTC. This encodes CASAGTGGLDEQFF.